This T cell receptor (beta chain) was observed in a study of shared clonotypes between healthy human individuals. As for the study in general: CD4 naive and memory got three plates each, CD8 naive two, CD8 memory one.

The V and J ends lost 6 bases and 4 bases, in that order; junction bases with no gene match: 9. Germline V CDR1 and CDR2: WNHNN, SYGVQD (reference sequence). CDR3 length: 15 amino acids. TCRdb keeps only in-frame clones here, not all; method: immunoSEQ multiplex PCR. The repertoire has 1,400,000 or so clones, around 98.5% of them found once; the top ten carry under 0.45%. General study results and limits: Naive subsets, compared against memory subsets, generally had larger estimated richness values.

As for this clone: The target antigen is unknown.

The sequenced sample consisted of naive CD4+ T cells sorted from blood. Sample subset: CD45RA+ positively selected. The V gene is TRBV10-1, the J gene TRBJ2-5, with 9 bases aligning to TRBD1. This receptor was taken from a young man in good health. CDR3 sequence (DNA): TGCGCCAGCAGCCCCGGGACAGGGCGATTAGAGACCCAGTACTTC. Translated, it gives CASSPGTGRLETQYF.